The 25 T cell receptor beta chains given below trace back to one sample, sequenced in a study of blood T cell repertoires in COVID-19. Data came from immunoSEQ multiplex PCR; TCRdb stores just in-frame clones and leaves some out. This repertoire shows about 220,000 clones, 80% found once; its top ten account for under 8.5%. The sequenced sample consisted of peripheral blood. The receptor set was obtained from a woman aged 70-85 years with acute or convalescent COVID-19.

The CDR3 nucleotides are TGTGCCAGCAGCCAAGGGCGGTCAGGGGAGCTGTTTTTT. This encodes CASSQGRSGELFF. The chain recombines TRBV3-1 (or the pseudogene TRBV3-2) with TRBJ2-2, with no clear D. This CDR3 region has 13 residues. Germline CDR1 is LGHDT and CDR2 is YNNKEL (reference sequence). The V end was cut by 1 base, the J end by 8 bases, with 8 bases between.

The chain carries TRBV19 and TRBJ1-5; D ambiguous. The germline V gene encodes CDR1 LNHDA and CDR2 SQIVND (reference sequence). There are 13 residues in the CDR3. Trimming shortened V by 7 bases and J by 2 bases, and 9 bases separated the two germline ends. The CDR3 sequence is CASTGTGNQPQHF. CDR3 DNA: TGTGCCAGTACAGGTACCGGCAATCAGCCCCAGCATTTT.

This clone was observed a few times. This chain uses TRBV30 with TRBJ1-2; 7 nucleotides align to TRBD1. CDR1 is GTSNPN and CDR2 is SVGIG in the germline V gene (reference sequence). The CDR3 is 13 amino acids. The V and J ends lost 4 bases and 3 bases, in that order; junction bases with no gene match: 5. As DNA, the CDR3 is TGTGCCTGGAATCCCCAGGGGGACTATGGCTACACCTTC. Protein sequence: CAWNPQGDYGYTF.

This rearrangement joins TRBV4-2 to TRBJ1-1; D gene ambiguous. This CDR3 is built from 13 residues. CDR1 and CDR2 from the germline V gene are LGHNA and YNFKEQ. Trimming stripped 2 bases from V and 1 base from J, with 5 bases between. The DNA of the CDR3 is TGTGCCAGCAGCCAACCACAGAACACTGAAGCTTTCTTT. This sequence encodes CASSQPQNTEAFF.

Of note for this clone: The same CDR3 is also encoded by other DNA sequences in this sample. This chain links TRBV19 with TRBJ2-2, with D perhaps matching TRBD1 (5 bases). V was trimmed by 2 bases and J by 5 bases, leaving 6 bases between them. The CDR3 loop spans 13 amino acids. Per germline, CDR1 LNHDA and CDR2 SQIVND (reference sequence). This CDR3 reads CASSIQGTGELFF. The CDR3 nucleotides are TGTGCCAGTAGTATACAGGGTACCGGGGAGCTGTTTTTT. Combining the CDR3 with reference TRBV19 and TRBJ2-2 gives the whole variable domain DGGITQSPKYLFRKEGQNVTLSCEQNLNHDAMYWYRQDPGQGLRLIYYSQIVNDFQKGDIAEGYSVSREKKESFPLTVTSAQKNPTAFYLCASSIQGTGELFFGEGSRLTVL.

This chain connects TRBV30 to TRBJ2-3; 11 nucleotides align to TRBD1. The CDR3 spans 15 residues. J gave up 4 bases and V 2 bases, and 5 bases lay outside the gene matches. Germline V gene sequence: CDR1 GTSNPN, CDR2 SVGIG (reference sequence). CDR3 sequence reads: CAWSPGTGGADTQYF. CDR3 bases: TGTGCCTGGAGTCCCGGGACAGGGGGAGCAGATACGCAGTATTTT.

The CDR3 is CASSFAGGPRETQYF. The CDR3 DNA reads TGTGCCAGCAGCTTCGCGGGGGGGCCACGGGAGACCCAGTACTTC. The chain carries TRBV2 and TRBJ2-5; 9 bases are shared with TRBD2. Trimming at V came to 6 bases and at J to 5 bases, leaving 10 bases not matched to a gene. CDR1 SNHLY and CDR2 FYNNEI come from the germline V gene. There are 15 residues in the CDR3.

The DNA for the CDR3 is TGCGCCAGCAGTGAGTTTGGGACAGGGTCGCCAGATACGCAGTATTTT. Translating it yields CASSEFGTGSPDTQYF. V usage is TRBV10-1 and J usage is TRBJ2-3, with 9 bases that match TRBD1. The ends lost 1 base at V and 4 bases at J; junction bases unmatched: 6. Germline loops: CDR1 WNHNN, CDR2 SYGVQD (reference sequence). The length of the CDR3 is 16 residues.

This chain joins TRBV4-2 and TRBJ2-1, with D unclear. In germline, CDR1 is LGHNA, CDR2 YNFKEQ. The CDR3 is made up of 14 amino acids. Trimming cost V 0 bases and J 6 bases, with 9 bases left between them. The CDR3 region is CASSQEWSGNEQFF. DNA of the CDR3: TGTGCCAGCAGCCAAGAGTGGAGTGGCAATGAGCAGTTCTTC.

CDR3 protein: CASSQAMNRGVGSPLHF. The CDR3 DNA reads as TGCGCCAGCAGCCAAGCAATGAACAGGGGGGTCGGTTCACCCCTCCACTTT. The chain couples TRBV4-3 to TRBJ1-6, with 8 bases fitting TRBD1. CDR3 length: 17 amino acids. The germline gives CDR1 LGHNA, CDR2 YSLEER. J was trimmed by 9 bases and V by 1 base; bases with no gene match: 11.

The chain uses TRBV29-1 and TRBJ1-3; 8 bases map to TRBD1. The CDR3 spans 16 residues. The J segment lost 2 bases and the V segment lost 6 bases, leaving 12 bases of the junction unmatched. The germline gives CDR1 SQVTM, CDR2 ANQGSEA. CDR3 bases: TGCAGCGTGGCAGGCGTCCCCAGGGGGCCTGGAAACACCATATATTTT. Encoded protein: CSVAGVPRGPGNTIYF.

The J gene is TRBJ2-1, the V gene TRBV6-5; TRBD1 agrees at 9 bases. Losses at the gene ends were 6 bases for V and 8 bases for J; bases not matched to a gene: 8. There are 14 residues in the CDR3. Germline lookup yields CDR1 MNHEY and CDR2 SVGAGI. The CDR3 region is CASSDRDRVHEQFF. The DNA of the CDR3 is TGTGCCAGCAGCGATAGGGACAGGGTCCATGAGCAGTTCTTC.

This clone turned up a few times. V gene TRBV11-3 combines with J gene TRBJ2-3; 12 nucleotides align to TRBD2. This CDR3 spans 14 amino acids. Trimming removed 3 bases from V and 6 bases from J; junction bases left unmatched: 1. Germline loops: CDR1 SGHNT, CDR2 YENEEA. The DNA of the CDR3 is TGTGCCAGCAGCTTGGGGACTAGCGGGGATACGCAGTATTTT. This codes for CASSLGTSGDTQYF. Complete variable domain (other parts from reference TRBV11-3 and TRBJ2-3): EAGVVQSPRYKIIEKKQPVAFWCNPISGHNTLYWYLQNLGQGPELLIRYENEEAVDDSQLPKDRFSAERLKGVDSTLKIQPAELGDSAVYLCASSLGTSGDTQYFGPGTRLTVL.

The chain recombines TRBV10-3 with TRBJ2-7; 11 bases agree with TRBD2. CDR1 and CDR2 (germline): ENHRY, SYGVKD. V lost 7 bases and J lost 1; bases outside the gene matches: 3. The CDR3 is 14 amino acids. The CDR3 sequence: CAIKGLADSYEQYF. As DNA, the CDR3 is TGTGCCATCAAGGGACTAGCGGATTCCTACGAGCAGTACTTC.

V usage is TRBV19 and J usage is TRBJ2-5; D is perhaps TRBD1 (6 bases). Per germline, CDR1 LNHDA and CDR2 SQIVND (reference sequence). The CDR3 has 15 residues. The V end was cut by 2 bases, the J end by 5 bases, with 15 bases between. CDR3: CASSIYQGTGETQYF. In DNA, the CDR3 is TGTGCCAGTAGTATATATCAGGGGACGGGGGAGACCCAGTACTTC. The whole variable domain, remainder taken from reference TRBV19 and TRBJ2-5, is DGGITQSPKYLFRKEGQNVTLSCEQNLNHDAMYWYRQDPGQGLRLIYYSQIVNDFQKGDIAEGYSVSREKKESFPLTVTSAQKNPTAFYLCASSIYQGTGETQYFGPGTRLLVL.

Here the CDR3 DNA reads TGTGCCACAGGGACAGGTGGAAAAGAGACCCAGTACTTC. This sequence encodes CATGTGGKETQYF. The V call is TRBV10-3, the J call TRBJ2-5, with 8 bases matching TRBD1. The CDR3 is 13 residues long. In germline, CDR1 is ENHRY, CDR2 SYGVKD. After removal of 10 bases from V and 3 bases from J, the junction contained 7 bases not matched to a gene.

The chain couples TRBV19 to TRBJ2-2; 10 nucleotides align to TRBD1. Germline assignment: CDR1 LNHDA and CDR2 SQIVND (reference sequence). CDR3 length: 17 residues. V lost 3 bases and J lost 7; bases outside the gene matches: 11. The CDR3 sequence is CASSMSGQGPRFGELFF. DNA for the CDR3: TGTGCCAGTAGTATGTCGGGACAGGGGCCCCGGTTCGGGGAGCTGTTTTTT. Supplemented by reference TRBV19 and TRBJ2-2, the full variable domain reads DGGITQSPKYLFRKEGQNVTLSCEQNLNHDAMYWYRQDPGQGLRLIYYSQIVNDFQKGDIAEGYSVSREKKESFPLTVTSAQKNPTAFYLCASSMSGQGPRFGELFFGEGSRLTVL.

This chain uses TRBV7-9 with TRBJ1-2, with a tentative D call TRBD1 (5 bases). From germline, CDR1 is SEHNR and CDR2 FQNEAQ (reference sequence). The CDR3 length is 15 residues. Trimming stripped 2 bases from V and 2 bases from J, with 12 bases between. DNA of the CDR3: TGTGCCAGCAGCTTAAGTACAGGCATGAACTATGGCTACACCTTC. This sequence encodes CASSLSTGMNYGYTF. Based on the CDR3 plus reference TRBV7-9 and TRBJ1-2, the full variable domain is DTGVSQNPRHKITKRGQNVTFRCDPISEHNRLYWYRQTLGQGPEFLTYFQNEAQLEKSRLLSDRFSAERPKGSFSTLEIQRTEQGDSAMYLCASSLSTGMNYGYTFGSGTRLTVV.

The chain links TRBV18 to TRBJ1-2; a possible D gene is TRBD1 (6 bases). Deletions cut 3 bases from V and 5 bases from J, with 10 bases between. Per the germline V gene, CDR1 is KGHSH and CDR2 is LQKENI. This CDR3 spans 13 amino acids. The CDR3 protein is CASSPGGWYGYTF. The CDR3 DNA reads as TGTGCCAGCTCACCTGGGGGCTGGTATGGCTACACCTTC.

The chain is built from TRBV6-5 and TRBJ1-4, with D hard to call. Per germline, CDR1 MNHEY and CDR2 SVGAGI. The CDR3 loop spans 15 amino acids. The V end was cut by 2 bases, the J end by 8 bases, with 15 bases between. CDR3 in amino acids: CASSYNHRPREKLFF. CDR3 DNA sequence: TGTGCCAGCAGTTACAATCACCGGCCTAGGGAAAAACTGTTTTTT.

The chain couples TRBV7-9 to TRBJ2-5, with D possibly being TRBD1 (5 bases). The germline CDR1 and CDR2 sequences are SEHNR and FQNEAQ (reference sequence). The CDR3 covers 14 residues. Trimming took off 5 bases at V and 1 base at J, with 11 bases between the two ends. CDR3 protein: CASSLGHIQETQYF. The CDR3 region has the DNA TGTGCCAGCAGCCTCGGACACATCCAAGAGACCCAGTACTTC.

This chain joins TRBV12-3 or TRBV12-4 and TRBJ1-1; 7 positions agree with TRBD1. Trimming removed 6 bases from V and 5 bases from J; junction bases left unmatched: 6. The CDR3 length is 13 residues. This CDR3 is CASRSGQVTEAFF. The CDR3 coding sequence is TGTGCCAGCAGATCCGGACAGGTGACTGAAGCTTTCTTT.

V is TRBV6-2 or TRBV6-3 and J is TRBJ1-5, with 8 bases lining up with TRBD1. CDR3 length equals 16 residues. V shed 5 bases and J 4 bases; nucleotides not matched to a gene: 10. The V gene's germline CDR1 is MNHEY and CDR2 SVGEGT. Written as DNA, the CDR3 is TGTGCCAGCAGTCGCCTGACAGGGGAATTAAATCAGCCCCAGCATTTT. Translating it yields CASSRLTGELNQPQHF.

In DNA form, the CDR3 reads TGTGCCAGCAGCAAGGGGTACCCCTACGAGCAGTACTTC. It yields the protein CASSKGYPYEQYF. The chain links TRBV7-9 to TRBJ2-7; D possibly corresponds to TRBD1 (5 bases). V was shortened by 5 bases and J by 2 bases, with 10 bases between the two germline ends. CDR1 is SEHNR, CDR2 FQNEAQ, per germline (reference sequence). The CDR3 loop spans 13 amino acids.

The chain carries TRBV7-3 and TRBJ2-1; possibly TRBD2 for D (7 bases). Trimming took off 5 bases at V and 9 bases at J, with 20 bases between the two ends. Germline CDR1 and CDR2: SGHTA and FQGTGA. The CDR3 is made up of 15 amino acids. The CDR3 region is CASSLEGGGLREQFF. The CDR3 region has the DNA TGTGCCAGCAGCCTAGAGGGCGGGGGCCTCCGTGAGCAGTTCTTC.